This T cell receptor beta chain was recorded in a study of CD8 T cells in ankylosing spondylitis. Study outcomes and limitations: One TCR beta motif, made up of several highly homologous variants, appeared characteristic of ankylosing spondylitis blood.

Germline loops: CDR1 SGHAT, CDR2 FQNNGV. The V gene lost 6 bases and the J gene lost 6 bases, with 14 bases spanning the gap. The CDR3 is made up of 14 amino acids. This clonotype has only a few counts. Its cognate antigen is unknown. TCRdb itself ran the 5' RACE reads through MiXCR, one entry per CDR3 protein. This table has roughly 220,000 distinct CDR3 sequences, approximately 20% appearing once. The chain recombines TRBV11-2 with TRBJ2-2; no clear D. The sequence was obtained from a male donor with ankylosing spondylitis. Source material: blood, either unsorted or a sorted T cell fraction (not recorded which). CDR3 loop: CASRALGAAGELFF. The DNA of the CDR3 is TGTGCCAGCAGGGCGCTGGGCGCTGCCGGGGAGCTGTTTTTT.